The rows below give T cell receptor beta chains drawn from one sample of a study of T cells in Graves' hyperthyroidism and ophthalmopathy. From the multiplex PCR reads, TCRdb called clonotypes with MiXCR, one entry per CDR3 protein. The sample carries around 380,000 distinct CDR3 sequences, approximately 13% recorded once. The sample comprised blood. The receptors shown here come from a young man with Graves' hyperthyroidism that later progressed to Graves' ophthalmopathy. Both conserved end residues are part of each CDR3. The D gene is left open where the match is weak. Clone size, where shown, is once, few, many, or a class for clones that have expanded.

>TRBD2|14|.|TRBV13|TRBJ2-3
CASSPRLAADTQYF
TGTGCCAGCAGCCCGAGACTAGCTGCAGATACGCAGTATTTT
>.|12|few|TRBV6-1|TRBJ1-1
CASFRLNTEAFF
TGTGCCAGCTTCCGGCTGAACACTGAAGCTTTCTTT
>TRBD1|17|many|TRBV28|TRBJ2-3
CASSWRPDRASTDTQYF
TGTGCCAGCAGTTGGCGCCCCGACAGGGCGAGCACAGATACGCAGTATTTT
>.|15|many|TRBV10-3|TRBJ2-7
CAISEGLAFSYEQYF
TGTGCCATCAGTGAGGGGCTAGCTTTCTCCTACGAGCAGTACTTC
>.|13|few|TRBV30|TRBJ2-1
CAWTLGGYNEQFF
TGTGCCTGGACCTTGGGGGGCTACAATGAGCAGTTCTTC
>.|12|many|TRBV24-1|TRBJ2-3
CATSELSNTQYF
TGTGCCACCAGTGAACTATCGAATACGCAGTATTTT
>.|13|few|TRBV10-2|TRBJ2-7
CASGDSDAYEQYF
TGCGCCAGCGGTGACAGTGACGCCTACGAGCAGTACTTC
>.|13|many|TRBV20-1|TRBJ2-1
CSASEGDRGEQFF
TGCAGTGCTAGTGAGGGGGATAGAGGTGAGCAGTTCTTC
>.|15|many|TRBV27|TRBJ1-4
CASSFGFSLNEKLFF
TGTGCCAGCAGTTTCGGGTTCAGCCTCAATGAAAAACTGTTTTTT
>.|14|.|TRBV19|TRBJ2-5
CASARDAGQETQYF
TGTGCCAGTGCCCGGGACGCCGGCCAAGAGACCCAGTACTTC
>.|14|once|TRBV19|TRBJ1-5
CASSGSAELGPQHF
TGTGCCAGTAGTGGGTCGGCAGAATTAGGGCCCCAGCATTTT
>.|13|many|TRBV12-3/TRBV12-4|TRBJ1-5
CASSWGGDQPQHF
TGTGCCAGCAGTTGGGGGGGGGATCAGCCCCAGCATTTT
>.|13|few|TRBV10-3|TRBJ2-3
CAMSVGDTDTQYF
TGTGCCATGTCCGTGGGGGACACAGATACGCAGTATTTT
>.|16|many|TRBV28|TRBJ2-2
CASSLRAGSYTGELFF
TGTGCCAGCAGTTTAAGGGCAGGGAGTTACACCGGGGAGCTGTTTTTT